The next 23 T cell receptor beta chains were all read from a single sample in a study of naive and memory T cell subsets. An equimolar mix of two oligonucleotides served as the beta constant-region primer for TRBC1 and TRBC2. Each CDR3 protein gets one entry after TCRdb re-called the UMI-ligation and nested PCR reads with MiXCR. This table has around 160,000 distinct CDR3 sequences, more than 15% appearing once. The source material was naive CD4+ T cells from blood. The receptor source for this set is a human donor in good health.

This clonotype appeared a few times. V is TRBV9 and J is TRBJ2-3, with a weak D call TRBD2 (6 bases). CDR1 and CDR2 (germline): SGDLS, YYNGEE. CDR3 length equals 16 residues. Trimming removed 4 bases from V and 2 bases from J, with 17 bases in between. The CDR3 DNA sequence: TGTGCCAGCAGCCTTGAAGTCGGCGGGACCACAGATACGCAGTATTTT. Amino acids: CASSLEVGGTTDTQYF.

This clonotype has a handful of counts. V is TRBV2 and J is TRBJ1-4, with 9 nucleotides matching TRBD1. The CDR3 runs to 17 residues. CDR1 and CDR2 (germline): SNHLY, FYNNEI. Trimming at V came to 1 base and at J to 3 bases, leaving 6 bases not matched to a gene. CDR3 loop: CASSEGDRGWPNEKLFF. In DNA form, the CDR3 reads TGTGCCAGCAGTGAAGGCGACAGGGGGTGGCCTAATGAAAAACTGTTTTTT.

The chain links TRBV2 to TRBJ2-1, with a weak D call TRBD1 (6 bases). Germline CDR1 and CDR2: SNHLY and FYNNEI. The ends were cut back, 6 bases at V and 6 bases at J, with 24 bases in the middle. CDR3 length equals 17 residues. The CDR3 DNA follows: TGTGCCAGCAGCGCTAATATCCGACAGGTTTTGGGCAATGAGCAGTTCTTC. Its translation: CASSANIRQVLGNEQFF.

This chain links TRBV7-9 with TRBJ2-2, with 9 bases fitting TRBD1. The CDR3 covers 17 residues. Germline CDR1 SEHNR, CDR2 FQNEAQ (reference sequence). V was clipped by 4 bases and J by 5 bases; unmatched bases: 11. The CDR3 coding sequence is TGTGCCAGCAGCTCTGGACAGGGGCGCAGAAGAACCGGGGAGCTGTTTTTT. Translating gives CASSSGQGRRRTGELFF.

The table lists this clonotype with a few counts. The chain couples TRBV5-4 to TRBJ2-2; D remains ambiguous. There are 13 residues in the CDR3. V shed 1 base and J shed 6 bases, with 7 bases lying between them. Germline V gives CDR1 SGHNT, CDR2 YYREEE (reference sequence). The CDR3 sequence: CASSLSPSGELFF. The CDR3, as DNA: TGTGCCAGCAGCTTGTCCCCCTCCGGGGAGCTGTTTTTT.

CDR3 coding DNA: TGTGCCATCATGGGTGACCGCGGCAATGAGCAGTTCTTC. Its translation is CAIMGDRGNEQFF. The rearrangement joins TRBV10-3 to TRBJ2-1, with D hard to call. Between the trimmed V and J ends, which lost 7 bases and 6 bases, there was a span of 13 bases. This CDR3 contains 13 residues. Germline values: CDR1 ENHRY, CDR2 SYGVKD.

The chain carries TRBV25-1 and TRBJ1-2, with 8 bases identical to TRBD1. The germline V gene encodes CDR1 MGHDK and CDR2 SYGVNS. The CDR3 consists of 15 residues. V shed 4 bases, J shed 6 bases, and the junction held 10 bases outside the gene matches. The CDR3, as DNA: TGTGCCAGCAGTGCGTTAGAGACAGGGGAGAATGGCTACACCTTC. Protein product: CASSALETGENGYTF.

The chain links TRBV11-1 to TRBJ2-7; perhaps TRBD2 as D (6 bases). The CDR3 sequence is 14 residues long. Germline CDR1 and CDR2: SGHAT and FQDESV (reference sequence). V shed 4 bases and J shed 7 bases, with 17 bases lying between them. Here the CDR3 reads CASSYWDSLGEQYF. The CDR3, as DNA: TGTGCCAGCAGCTACTGGGACTCACTGGGAGAGCAGTACTTC.

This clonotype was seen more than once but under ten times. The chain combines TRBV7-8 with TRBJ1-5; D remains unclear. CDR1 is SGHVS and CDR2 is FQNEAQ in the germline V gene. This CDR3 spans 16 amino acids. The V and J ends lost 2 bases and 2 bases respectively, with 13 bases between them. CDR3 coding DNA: TGTGCCAGCAGCTTAAACGGGAATTCTGGCAATCAGCCCCAGCATTTT. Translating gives CASSLNGNSGNQPQHF.

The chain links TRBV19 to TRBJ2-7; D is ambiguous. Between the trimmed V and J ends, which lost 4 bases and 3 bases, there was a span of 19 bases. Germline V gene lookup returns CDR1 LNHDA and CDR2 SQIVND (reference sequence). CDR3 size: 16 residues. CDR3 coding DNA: TGTGCCAGTAGTACCCAGTTTGCAGTGCCCATCTACGAGCAGTACTTC. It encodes CASSTQFAVPIYEQYF.

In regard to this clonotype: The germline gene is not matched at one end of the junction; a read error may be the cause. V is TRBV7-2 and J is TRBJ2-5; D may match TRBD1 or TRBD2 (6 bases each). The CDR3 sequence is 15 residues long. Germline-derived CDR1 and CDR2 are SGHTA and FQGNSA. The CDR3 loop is CASSLQGGTGETKYF. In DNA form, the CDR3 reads TGTGCCAGCAGCTTACAAGGGGGGACGGGTGAGACCAAGTACTTC.

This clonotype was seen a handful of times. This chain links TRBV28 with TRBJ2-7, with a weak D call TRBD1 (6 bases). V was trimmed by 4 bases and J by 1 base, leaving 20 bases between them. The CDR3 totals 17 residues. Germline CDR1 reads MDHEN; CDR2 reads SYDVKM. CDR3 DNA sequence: TGTGCCAGCAGTTCACCAAGGGGGTTAAGGGTGTCCTACGAGCAGTACTTC. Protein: CASSSPRGLRVSYEQYF.

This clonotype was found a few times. The DNA of the CDR3 is TGTGCCAGCAGCATGACAAAAACTTACGAGCAGTACTTC. Amino acid sequence: CASSMTKTYEQYF. V usage is TRBV6-2 or TRBV6-3 and J usage is TRBJ2-7; D uncertain. Looked up from germline, CDR1 is MNHEY and CDR2 is SVGEGT. The CDR3 spans 13 residues. V lost 6 bases, J lost 4 bases, and 13 bases lay in between.

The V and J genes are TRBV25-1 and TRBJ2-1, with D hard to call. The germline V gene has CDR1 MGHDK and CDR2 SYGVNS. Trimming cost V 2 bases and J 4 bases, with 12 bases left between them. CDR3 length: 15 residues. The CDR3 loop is CASSERMGFYNEQFF. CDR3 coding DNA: TGTGCCAGCAGTGAAAGGATGGGGTTTTACAATGAGCAGTTCTTC.

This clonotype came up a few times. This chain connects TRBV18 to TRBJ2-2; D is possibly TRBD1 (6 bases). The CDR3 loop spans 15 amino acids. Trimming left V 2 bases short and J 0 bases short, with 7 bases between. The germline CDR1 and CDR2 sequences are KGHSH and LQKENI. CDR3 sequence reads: CASSPAGANTGELFF. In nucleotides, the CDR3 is TGTGCCAGCTCACCAGCAGGGGCGAACACCGGGGAGCTGTTTTTT.

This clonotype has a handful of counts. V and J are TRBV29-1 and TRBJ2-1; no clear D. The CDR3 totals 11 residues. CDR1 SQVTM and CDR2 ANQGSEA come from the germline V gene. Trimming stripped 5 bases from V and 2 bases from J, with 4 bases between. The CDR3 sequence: CSVRTYNEQFF. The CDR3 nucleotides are TGCAGCGTTAGAACCTACAATGAGCAGTTCTTC.

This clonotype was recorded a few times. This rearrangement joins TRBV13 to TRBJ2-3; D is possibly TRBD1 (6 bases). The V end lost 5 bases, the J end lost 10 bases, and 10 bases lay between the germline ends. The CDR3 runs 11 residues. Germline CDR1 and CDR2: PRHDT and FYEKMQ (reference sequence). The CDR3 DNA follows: TGTGCCAGCAGCAAGACAGGATCGCAGTATTTT. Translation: CASSKTGSQYF.

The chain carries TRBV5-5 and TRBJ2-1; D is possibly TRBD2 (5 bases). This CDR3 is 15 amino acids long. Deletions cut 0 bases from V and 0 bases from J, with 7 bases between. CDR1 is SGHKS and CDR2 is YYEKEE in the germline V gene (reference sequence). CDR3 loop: CASSLGRVSYNEQFF. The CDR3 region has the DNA TGTGCCAGCAGCTTGGGGCGGGTCTCCTACAATGAGCAGTTCTTC.

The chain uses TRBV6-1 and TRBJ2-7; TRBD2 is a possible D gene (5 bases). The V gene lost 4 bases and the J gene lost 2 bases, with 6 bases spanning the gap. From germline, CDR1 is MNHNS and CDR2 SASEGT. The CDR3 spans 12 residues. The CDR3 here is CASSARAYEQYF. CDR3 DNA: TGTGCCAGCAGTGCGAGGGCCTACGAGCAGTACTTC.

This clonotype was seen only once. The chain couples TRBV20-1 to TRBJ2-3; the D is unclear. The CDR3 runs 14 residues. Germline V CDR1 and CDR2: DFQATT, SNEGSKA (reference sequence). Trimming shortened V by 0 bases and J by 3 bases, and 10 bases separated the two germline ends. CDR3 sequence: CSARDGVGTDTQYF. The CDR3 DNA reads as TGCAGTGCTAGAGATGGGGTGGGAACAGATACGCAGTATTTT.

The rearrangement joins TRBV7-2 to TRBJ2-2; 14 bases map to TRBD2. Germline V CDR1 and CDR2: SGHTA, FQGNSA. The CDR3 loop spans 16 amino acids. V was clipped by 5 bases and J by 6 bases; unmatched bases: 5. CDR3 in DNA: TGTGCCAGCAGCCCGGGACTAGCGGGAGCAGCCGGGGAGCTGTTTTTT. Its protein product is CASSPGLAGAAGELFF.

The CDR3 loop is CAISEVVETQYF. In DNA, the CDR3 is TGTGCCATCAGTGAAGTGGTAGAGACCCAGTACTTC. V usage is TRBV10-3 and J usage is TRBJ2-5; D is undetermined. Per germline, CDR1 ENHRY and CDR2 SYGVKD. There are 12 residues in the CDR3. V shed 3 bases and J shed 4 bases, with 6 bases lying between them.

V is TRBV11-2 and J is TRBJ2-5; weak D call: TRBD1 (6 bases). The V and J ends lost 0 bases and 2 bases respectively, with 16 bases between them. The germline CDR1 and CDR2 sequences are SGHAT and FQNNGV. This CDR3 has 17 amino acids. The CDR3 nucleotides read TGTGCCAGCAGCTTAGATGGCCGCGGTGGACAGCAAGAGACCCAGTACTTC. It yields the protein CASSLDGRGGQQETQYF.